This T cell receptor (beta chain) derives from a study of shared clonotypes between healthy human individuals. Germline V lookup: CDR1 MGHDK, CDR2 SYGVNS. The CDR3 extends over 13 amino acids. Trimming left V 5 bases short and J 0 bases short, with 8 bases between. Sequencing was performed with immunoSEQ multiplex PCR; in TCRdb, only in-frame clones are kept and a portion is missing. The data contain 800,000 to 1,200,000 clones, more than 75% of them singletons. The chain employs TRBV25-1 and TRBJ2-7, with a possible D match to TRBD1 (5 bases). This TCR derives from a man aged 18 to 29 in good health. Some clones in this sample may be carry-over from other donors' samples. Sequenced sample: memory CD4+ T cells from PBMCs. Subset given: CD45RA-negative fraction. The CDR3 spells CASSPGPSYEQYF. Here the CDR3 DNA reads TGTGCCAGCAGTCCAGGGCCCTCCTACGAGCAGTACTTC.